The clone carrying this T cell receptor beta chain was observed a handful of times. This sample is drawn from a study of post-analysis software for immune sequencing data. cDNA libraries for TCR beta contained unique molecular identifiers. TCRdb ran MiXCR on the PCR reads and lists one entry per CDR3 protein. The data contain 350,000 to 500,000 distinct CDR3 sequences, about 39% of them singletons. The origin of this receptor is a girl aged 2 to 9 with multiple sclerosis. The specimen sequenced was blood.

The CDR3 loop reads CASSLGSGELAKNIQYF. In nucleotides, the CDR3 is TGTGCCAGCAGCTTAGGTTCGGGGGAACTGGCCAAAAACATTCAGTACTTC. This chain links TRBV7-9 with TRBJ2-4, with TRBD2 as a possible D gene (6 bases). Germline V lookup: CDR1 SEHNR, CDR2 FQNEAQ (reference sequence). Trimming stripped 1 base from V and 1 base from J, with 14 bases between. The CDR3 sequence is 17 residues long.